A selection of T cell receptor beta chains follows, all from one sample in a study of blood T cell repertoires in COVID-19. Here immunoSEQ multiplex PCR was the method, and the copy in TCRdb shows in-frame clones only, minus some. The sample contains about 74,000 clones, about 86% of which appear only once. The sequencing sample was made of peripheral blood. These receptors originate from an elderly woman with active or convalescent COVID-19. Both conserved end residues are part of each CDR3.

V	CDR3
TRBV3-1/TRBV3-2	CARSQVGRGGPWETQYF
TRBV5-6	CASSFQTGVGNTIYF
TRBV9	CASSVKWDSRSGNTIYF
TRBV2	CASRTQGAGYGYTF
TRBV10-3	CAINPGTGDGYTF
TRBV6-5	CASPRGSGPLHF
TRBV2	CASRGTVAGELFF
TRBV7-8	CASSPQGLGNTIYF
TRBV11-3	CASSFAGRPYAQYF
TRBV27	CASSYRGATGANQPQHF
TRBV18	CASSPRSIDTIYF
TRBV11-1	CATSADGSSTGELFF
TRBV7-8	CASSLVRWELLGEQFF
TRBV7-9	CASSVRGAVQETQYF
TRBV30	CASGQWSTDTQYF
TRBV19	CASSKDRGGGTDTQYF
TRBV5-1	CASGELETQYF
TRBV2	CASSASGTGGYEQYF
TRBV3-1/TRBV3-2	CASSHWSGREFLIEQFF
TRBV5-1	CASSWRGRAQRRNEQFF
TRBV5-4	CASSTGLAGENTGELFF
TRBV11-2	CASSPSGQGILGFGYTF
TRBV4-3	CASSHDGGTDRNTEAFF
TRBV7-9	CASSLVEIIDEQFF
TRBV7-8	CASSSLNSPLHF
TRBV2	CASSPLTGSTGELFF
TRBV6-2/TRBV6-3	CASSRWGGETQYF
TRBV5-1	CASSPGLLSGGRGNIQYF
TRBV6-2/TRBV6-3	CASSYAGLYTDTQYF
TRBV18	CASSSTGVLSGNTIYF
TRBV28	CASSLIPLARRAYEQYF
TRBV14	CASSQEIQGAPPYSNQPQHF
TRBV9	CASSVTGSDQYF
TRBV11-3	CASSLGTGAQETQYF
TRBV20-1	CSASHGTGDEKLFF
TRBV5-1	CASSLGTDRFGYTF
TRBV24-1	CATSGTSGVQETQYF
TRBV10-3	CAIRDFNYGYTF
TRBV11-2	CASSLSLAGGLGNEQFF